This is a list of T cell receptor beta chains from one sample in a study of molecular identifiers for immune sequencing clone quantification. TCRdb re-analysed the PCR reads in MiXCR, keeping a single row per CDR3 protein. Here the sample spans more than 250,000 distinct CDR3 sequences, 20% to 25% being singletons. The specimen was naive CD8+ T cells from blood, with Jurkat cell RNA spiked in. These TCRs come from a human donor in good health. Some libraries in this study had Jurkat cell RNA spiked in. Both conserved end residues are part of each CDR3. The order of the fields is J gene, V gene, D gene, clone size, CDR3 protein, CDR3 DNA. D genes are given only for firm matches. For some rows the clone size is stated as once, few or many, or as a class when expanded; others skip it.

J gene: TRBJ2-2; V gene: TRBV30; D gene: -; clone size: many; CDR3 protein: CAWMITGELFF; CDR3 DNA: TGTGCCTGGATGATCACCGGGGAGCTGTTTTTT
J gene: TRBJ1-3; V gene: TRBV30; D gene: -; clone size: many; CDR3 protein: CAWSVGASGNTIYF; CDR3 DNA: TGTGCCTGGAGTGTTGGAGCGTCTGGAAACACCATATATTTT
J gene: TRBJ1-5; V gene: TRBV4-1; D gene: -; clone size: -; CDR3 protein: CASSQSSGSNQPQHF; CDR3 DNA: TGCGCCAGCAGCCAATCTTCAGGGAGCAATCAGCCCCAGCATTTT
J gene: TRBJ2-5; V gene: TRBV9; D gene: -; clone size: once; CDR3 protein: CASSVDPGNLEAQYF; CDR3 DNA: TGTGCCAGCAGCGTAGATCCAGGGAACTTGGAGGCCCAGTACTTC
J gene: TRBJ2-6; V gene: TRBV28; D gene: TRBD1; clone size: many; CDR3 protein: CASSSHPAIQGNTGSGANVLTF; CDR3 DNA: TGTGCCAGCAGTTCCCACCCCGCCATACAGGGGAACACTGGCTCTGGGGCCAACGTCCTGACTTTC
J gene: TRBJ2-1; V gene: TRBV4-3; D gene: TRBD2; clone size: many; CDR3 protein: CASSQGLAGVNEQFF; CDR3 DNA: TGTGCCAGCAGCCAGGGACTAGCGGGGGTCAATGAGCAGTTCTTC
J gene: TRBJ2-5; V gene: TRBV20-1; D gene: TRBD1; clone size: many; CDR3 protein: CSARDSTGGQETQYF; CDR3 DNA: TGCAGTGCTAGAGATTCGACAGGGGGGCAAGAGACCCAGTACTTC
J gene: TRBJ2-3; V gene: TRBV20-1; D gene: TRBD1; clone size: many; CDR3 protein: CRLGGTGGPDTQYF; CDR3 DNA: TGCAGGCTGGGGGGGACAGGGGGTCCAGATACGCAGTATTTT
J gene: TRBJ2-3; V gene: TRBV2; D gene: -; clone size: many; CDR3 protein: CASSDGSQTQYF; CDR3 DNA: TGTGCCAGCAGTGACGGGAGCCAGACGCAGTATTTT
J gene: TRBJ1-6; V gene: TRBV5-1; D gene: TRBD1; clone size: many; CDR3 protein: CASSLGSTGESPLHF; CDR3 DNA: TGCGCCAGCAGCTTGGGTTCGACAGGGGAATCACCCCTCCACTTT
J gene: TRBJ2-7; V gene: TRBV5-1; D gene: TRBD1; clone size: many; CDR3 protein: CASSSVTGESYEQYF; CDR3 DNA: TGCGCCAGCAGCTCAGTGACAGGGGAATCCTACGAGCAGTACTTC
J gene: TRBJ2-3; V gene: TRBV5-1; D gene: TRBD2; clone size: few; CDR3 protein: CASTSGSTPDTQYF; CDR3 DNA: TGCGCCAGCACTAGCGGGAGTACGCCAGATACGCAGTATTTT
J gene: TRBJ2-3; V gene: TRBV10-3; D gene: -; clone size: -; CDR3 protein: CAINTQGTDTQYF; CDR3 DNA: TGTGCCATAAACACTCAGGGCACAGATACGCAGTATTTT
J gene: TRBJ1-4; V gene: TRBV27; D gene: -; clone size: few; CDR3 protein: CASTPEGGAGATNEKLFF; CDR3 DNA: TGTGCCAGCACCCCAGAAGGGGGGGCTGGAGCAACTAATGAAAAACTGTTTTTT
J gene: TRBJ1-1; V gene: TRBV20-1; D gene: TRBD1; clone size: many; CDR3 protein: CSARTGTGYTEAFF; CDR3 DNA: TGCAGTGCTAGGACCGGGACAGGGTACACTGAAGCTTTCTTT
J gene: TRBJ1-5; V gene: TRBV28; D gene: -; clone size: many; CDR3 protein: CASSLEVANNQPQHF; CDR3 DNA: TGTGCCAGCAGTCTAGAGGTGGCAAATAATCAGCCCCAGCATTTT
J gene: TRBJ2-3; V gene: TRBV4-2; D gene: -; clone size: few; CDR3 protein: CASSQEGDLADTQYF; CDR3 DNA: TGTGCCAGCAGCCAAGAGGGGGATTTGGCAGATACGCAGTATTTT
J gene: TRBJ1-1; V gene: TRBV6-5; D gene: TRBD1; clone size: many; CDR3 protein: CASSRQGMNTEAFF; CDR3 DNA: TGTGCCAGCAGCCGACAGGGAATGAACACTGAAGCTTTCTTT
J gene: TRBJ1-2; V gene: TRBV29-1; D gene: TRBD1; clone size: -; CDR3 protein: CSVDRGTYGYTF; CDR3 DNA: TGCAGCGTGGACAGGGGAACGTATGGCTACACCTTC
J gene: TRBJ2-7; V gene: TRBV20-1; D gene: -; clone size: many; CDR3 protein: CSAVGTGHYEQYF; CDR3 DNA: TGCAGTGCCGTGGGAACAGGGCACTACGAGCAGTACTTC
J gene: TRBJ1-1; V gene: TRBV12-3/TRBV12-4; D gene: TRBD1; clone size: -; CDR3 protein: CASSSTGGQTEAFF; CDR3 DNA: TGTGCCAGCAGTTCGACAGGGGGACAAACTGAAGCTTTCTTT
J gene: TRBJ2-3; V gene: TRBV7-9; D gene: TRBD1; clone size: -; CDR3 protein: CASSPTGDDTQRF; CDR3 DNA: TGTGCCAGCAGCCCGACAGGGGACGATACGCAGCGTTTT
J gene: TRBJ2-7; V gene: TRBV2; D gene: -; clone size: many; CDR3 protein: CASSGGAPYEQYF; CDR3 DNA: TGTGCCAGCAGTGGAGGGGCACCCTACGAGCAGTACTTC
J gene: TRBJ1-5; V gene: TRBV12-3/TRBV12-4; D gene: -; clone size: few; CDR3 protein: CASSLLGENQPQHF; CDR3 DNA: TGTGCCAGCAGTTTACTCGGGGAGAATCAGCCCCAGCATTTT
J gene: TRBJ1-5; V gene: TRBV7-9; D gene: -; clone size: many; CDR3 protein: CASSLGDPGVQPQHF; CDR3 DNA: TGTGCCAGCAGCTTAGGGGATCCAGGGGTTCAGCCCCAGCATTTT
J gene: TRBJ2-1; V gene: TRBV27; D gene: TRBD1; clone size: few; CDR3 protein: CASSFTGVSEQFF; CDR3 DNA: TGTGCCAGCAGTTTCACAGGGGTATCTGAGCAGTTCTTC
J gene: TRBJ2-1; V gene: TRBV11-2; D gene: -; clone size: few; CDR3 protein: CASSQTGLANNEQFF; CDR3 DNA: TGTGCCAGCAGCCAAACGGGACTGGCTAACAATGAGCAGTTCTTC
J gene: TRBJ2-7; V gene: TRBV10-3; D gene: -; clone size: few; CDR3 protein: CAISDTAEQYF; CDR3 DNA: TGTGCCATCAGTGACACGGCGGAGCAGTACTTC
J gene: TRBJ2-2; V gene: TRBV7-9; D gene: -; clone size: many; CDR3 protein: CASSEGDLNTGELFF; CDR3 DNA: TGTGCCAGCAGCGAAGGGGACTTAAACACCGGGGAGCTGTTTTTT
J gene: TRBJ2-3; V gene: TRBV6-5; D gene: TRBD2; clone size: -; CDR3 protein: CASSYSSGGEADTQYF; CDR3 DNA: TGTGCCAGCAGTTACTCGTCGGGGGGGGAGGCGGATACGCAGTATTTT
J gene: TRBJ2-7; V gene: TRBV4-3; D gene: -; clone size: few; CDR3 protein: CASSHQATAHYEQYF; CDR3 DNA: TGCGCCAGCAGCCACCAGGCCACCGCGCACTACGAGCAGTACTTC
J gene: TRBJ2-7; V gene: TRBV7-9; D gene: TRBD1; clone size: few; CDR3 protein: CASSWTGNYEQYF; CDR3 DNA: TGTGCCAGCAGCTGGACAGGGAACTACGAGCAGTACTTC
J gene: TRBJ2-1; V gene: TRBV6-5; D gene: -; clone size: many; CDR3 protein: CASSYLRGTDEQFF; CDR3 DNA: TGTGCCAGCAGTTATCTAAGGGGAACGGATGAGCAGTTCTTC
J gene: TRBJ2-3; V gene: TRBV15; D gene: -; clone size: many; CDR3 protein: CATSRAAASVFTDTQYF; CDR3 DNA: TGTGCCACCAGCAGAGCGGCGGCGTCGGTTTTTACAGATACGCAGTATTTT
J gene: TRBJ2-7; V gene: TRBV16; D gene: -; clone size: -; CDR3 protein: CASSQFPRPEQYF; CDR3 DNA: TGTGCCAGCAGCCAATTTCCCAGGCCCGAGCAGTACTTC
J gene: TRBJ1-1; V gene: TRBV7-9; D gene: -; clone size: -; CDR3 protein: CASSSQEMNTEAFF; CDR3 DNA: TGTGCCAGCAGCTCACAGGAAATGAACACTGAAGCTTTCTTT
J gene: TRBJ1-6; V gene: TRBV4-1; D gene: -; clone size: -; CDR3 protein: CASSQDPGSMSYNSPLHF; CDR3 DNA: TGCGCCAGCAGCCAAGATCCCGGGTCGATGTCCTATAATTCACCCCTCCACTTT
J gene: TRBJ2-7; V gene: TRBV4-3; D gene: -; clone size: many; CDR3 protein: CASSPSISDLAGSSYEQYF; CDR3 DNA: TGCGCCAGCAGCCCCAGTATATCGGACCTGGCCGGTAGCTCCTACGAGCAGTACTTC
J gene: TRBJ2-2; V gene: TRBV6-5; D gene: -; clone size: many; CDR3 protein: CASSYSGSLPGTGELFF; CDR3 DNA: TGTGCCAGCAGTTACTCGGGTTCCCTACCGGGGACCGGGGAGCTGTTTTTT
J gene: TRBJ1-3; V gene: TRBV6-2/TRBV6-3; D gene: -; clone size: many; CDR3 protein: CASRRGQSSGNTIYF; CDR3 DNA: TGTGCCAGCAGGAGAGGACAGAGCTCTGGAAACACCATATATTTT
J gene: TRBJ1-6; V gene: TRBV7-6; D gene: -; clone size: many; CDR3 protein: CASSLDWTEMSSYNSPLHF; CDR3 DNA: TGTGCCAGCAGCTTAGATTGGACAGAGATGAGCTCCTATAATTCACCCCTCCACTTT
J gene: TRBJ2-3; V gene: TRBV6-1; D gene: TRBD2; clone size: -; CDR3 protein: CASSEFEGGADTQYF; CDR3 DNA: TGTGCCAGCAGTGAATTTGAGGGAGGGGCAGATACGCAGTATTTT
J gene: TRBJ1-1; V gene: TRBV7-9; D gene: TRBD1; clone size: many; CDR3 protein: CASSTRQGKFTEAFF; CDR3 DNA: TGTGCCAGCAGCACCCGACAGGGAAAGTTCACTGAAGCTTTCTTT
J gene: TRBJ2-2; V gene: TRBV3-1; D gene: -; clone size: few; CDR3 protein: CASRDTPGQNTGELFF; CDR3 DNA: TGTGCCAGCAGAGATACCCCGGGACAGAACACCGGGGAGCTGTTTTTT
J gene: TRBJ2-3; V gene: TRBV7-6; D gene: TRBD2; clone size: many; CDR3 protein: CASSLLAGVGDTQYF; CDR3 DNA: TGTGCCAGCAGCTTACTAGCGGGAGTTGGGGATACGCAGTATTTT
J gene: TRBJ2-7; V gene: TRBV30; D gene: TRBD2; clone size: -; CDR3 protein: CAWAGGLAGNEQYF; CDR3 DNA: TGTGCCTGGGCCGGAGGACTAGCGGGGAACGAGCAGTACTTC
J gene: TRBJ1-1; V gene: TRBV2; D gene: -; clone size: many; CDR3 protein: CASSEGPSRVDTEAFF; CDR3 DNA: TGTGCCAGCAGTGAAGGTCCAAGTAGGGTTGACACTGAAGCTTTCTTT
J gene: TRBJ2-4; V gene: TRBV27; D gene: TRBD1; clone size: -; CDR3 protein: CASSTGQSKNIQYF; CDR3 DNA: TGTGCCAGCAGTACGGGACAGAGCAAAAACATTCAGTACTTC
J gene: TRBJ2-7; V gene: TRBV3-1; D gene: -; clone size: -; CDR3 protein: CASSQDKGQFYEQYF; CDR3 DNA: TGTGCCAGCAGCCAAGATAAAGGGCAGTTTTACGAGCAGTACTTC
J gene: TRBJ2-3; V gene: TRBV12-3/TRBV12-4; D gene: TRBD2; clone size: many; CDR3 protein: CASSLGPSGGIDTQYF; CDR3 DNA: TGTGCCAGCAGTTTAGGTCCTAGCGGGGGGATAGATACGCAGTATTTT